Shown below are 19 T cell receptor beta chains from a single sample sequenced in a study of T cell responses to AZD1222 COVID-19 vaccine. The repertoire was sequenced with immunoSEQ multiplex PCR; TCRdb's copy has only in-frame clones and lacks some. The data show tens of thousands of clones, more than 75% seen once. The material sequenced was peripheral blood, taken on day 0 of AZD1222 vaccination. These receptors were taken from an adult in good health.

This clone was seen only once. The rearrangement uses TRBV9 and TRBJ2-5; D might be TRBD2 (5 bases). V shed 2 bases and J shed 3 bases, with 14 bases lying between them. The germline gives CDR1 SGDLS, CDR2 YYNGEE. The CDR3 runs to 15 residues. CDR3: CASSVDSAVKETQYF. CDR3 in DNA: TGTGCCAGCAGCGTGGACTCAGCCGTCAAAGAGACCCAGTACTTC.

The chain combines TRBV6-5 with TRBJ2-7; 8 nucleotides match TRBD1. With 6 bases clipped from V and 13 bases from J, the junction kept 20 bases outside the gene matches. The CDR3 covers 15 residues. The germline CDR1 and CDR2 sequences are MNHEY and SVGAGI. CDR3: CASRQTGAAPQTEYF. DNA for the CDR3: TGTGCCAGCAGGCAGACAGGGGCAGCCCCCCAAACCGAATACTTC.

The chain has TRBV7-9 and TRBJ2-5; 8 nucleotides align to TRBD2. The CDR3 contains 14 residues. After removal of 4 bases from V and 2 bases from J, the junction contained 3 bases not matched to a gene. CDR1 is SEHNR, CDR2 FQNEAQ, per germline (reference sequence). The CDR3 coding sequence is TGTGCCAGCAGCTCGCGGGGGGTGCAAGAGACCCAGTACTTC. Residues: CASSSRGVQETQYF. The whole variable domain, remainder taken from reference TRBV7-9 and TRBJ2-5, is DTGVSQNPRHKITKRGQNVTFRCDPISEHNRLYWYRQTLGQGPEFLTYFQNEAQLEKSRLLSDRFSAERPKGSFSTLEIQRTEQGDSAMYLCASSSRGVQETQYFGPGTRLLVL.

The V and J genes are TRBV7-2 and TRBJ1-1; maybe TRBD1 (6 bases). The CDR3 runs to 12 residues. The germline V and J ends were trimmed by 5 bases and 7 bases, with 11 bases remaining between them. CDR1 is SGHTA and CDR2 is FQGNSA in the germline V gene. CDR3 residues: CASSQQGIEAFF. CDR3 bases: TGTGCCAGCAGCCAACAGGGAATTGAAGCTTTCTTT.

The chain recombines TRBV6-2 or TRBV6-3 with TRBJ1-5, with no clear D. This CDR3 has 13 residues. Germline CDR1 and CDR2: MNHEY and SVGEGT. V shed 2 bases and J shed 2 bases, with 4 bases lying between them. CDR3 amino acids: CASSYLGNQPQHF. The CDR3 DNA reads as TGTGCCAGCAGTTACCTGGGCAATCAGCCCCAGCATTTT.

The chain couples TRBV19 to TRBJ1-2, with TRBD1 matching 7 bases. With 3 bases clipped from V and 4 bases from J, the junction kept 5 bases outside the gene matches. Germline loops: CDR1 LNHDA, CDR2 SQIVND (reference sequence). This CDR3 contains 14 residues. The CDR3 DNA is TGTGCCAGTAGTATCATACAGGGGACCTATGGCTACACCTTC. Protein: CASSIIQGTYGYTF.

This chain joins TRBV9 and TRBJ1-1, with a weak D call TRBD1 (6 bases). Germline CDR1 reads SGDLS; CDR2 reads YYNGEE. CDR3 length equals 14 residues. V lost 1 base, J lost 4 bases, and 11 bases lay in between. CDR3 bases: TGTGCCAGCAGCGTAAGCAGGGGAGGCACTGAAGCTTTCTTT. Amino acids: CASSVSRGGTEAFF.

The chain joins TRBV6-5 to TRBJ2-2, with D perhaps TRBD2 (5 bases). V was shortened by 5 bases and J by 8 bases, with 12 bases between the two germline ends. The CDR3 loop spans 13 amino acids. Germline CDR1 reads MNHEY; CDR2 reads SVGAGI. The DNA for the CDR3 is TGTGCCAGCAGTCGGACTCTCTTGGGGGAGCTGTTTTTT. This sequence encodes CASSRTLLGELFF.

The chain uses TRBV6-4 and TRBJ2-1; D call uncertain. With 1 base removed from V and 2 bases from J, the gap between germline ends came to 12 bases. The germline CDR1 and CDR2 sequences are MRHNA and SNTAGT. This CDR3 has 16 amino acids. CDR3 protein: CASSDFAGRPYNEQFF. The CDR3 region has the DNA TGTGCCAGCAGTGACTTTGCAGGCCGACCCTACAATGAGCAGTTCTTC.

The genes are TRBV14 and TRBJ1-5; D is unresolved. V was pared by 1 base and J by 10 bases, with 8 bases between. The germline CDR1 and CDR2 sequences are SGHDN and FVKESK. CDR3 length: 12 residues. The CDR3 sequence is CASSQGLNPQHF. CDR3 nucleotides: TGTGCCAGCAGCCAAGGACTGAATCCCCAGCATTTT.

The chain carries TRBV3-1 (or the pseudogene TRBV3-2) and TRBJ1-2, with D hard to call. Germline V CDR1 and CDR2: LGHDT, YNNKEL (reference sequence). V shed 6 bases and J shed 4 bases, with 18 bases lying between them. The CDR3 is 15 residues long. CDR3 nucleotide sequence: TGTGCCAGCAGGGAATCGACGGGATCACTCTATGGCTACACCTTC. It yields the protein CASRESTGSLYGYTF.

The genes are TRBV2 and TRBJ1-2; D is unclear. This CDR3 contains 11 residues. Germline V gene lookup returns CDR1 SNHLY and CDR2 FYNNEI. Between the trimmed V and J ends, which lost 7 bases and 6 bases, there was a span of 9 bases. The CDR3 region is CASKTRDGYTF. CDR3 in DNA: TGTGCCAGCAAGACCCGGGATGGCTACACCTTC.

For the CDR3, the DNA is TGTGCCAGCAGCTTAGGTTTAGCGGGGGAGCAAGAGACCCAGTACTTC. It is translated as CASSLGLAGEQETQYF. The chain recombines TRBV13 with TRBJ2-5; 9 bases line up with TRBD2. J gave up 2 bases and V 0 bases, and 4 bases lay outside the gene matches. There are 16 residues in the CDR3. Per germline, CDR1 PRHDT and CDR2 FYEKMQ (reference sequence).

The chain is built from TRBV7-3 and TRBJ2-2, with 9 bases fitting TRBD1. CDR3 size: 14 residues. V was pared by 4 bases and J by 7 bases, with 4 bases of the junction left unmatched. Germline CDR1 reads SGHTA; CDR2 reads FQGTGA. The CDR3 sequence is CASSSQGAGGELFF. CDR3 sequence (DNA): TGTGCCAGCAGCTCACAGGGGGCCGGCGGGGAGCTGTTTTTT.

As DNA, the CDR3 is TGTGCCAGCAGCCCGAGGACAGGCGAAAATTCACCCCTCCACTTT. It translates to CASSPRTGENSPLHF. V gene TRBV7-6 combines with J gene TRBJ1-6; 7 bases match TRBD1. Germline V gives CDR1 SGHVS, CDR2 FNYEAQ. The CDR3 length is 15 residues. J gave up 7 bases and V 5 bases, and 8 bases lay outside the gene matches.

V is TRBV9 and J is TRBJ2-7; 8 positions agree with TRBD1. Germline CDR1 is SGDLS and CDR2 is YYNGEE. This CDR3 has 15 amino acids. V was pared by 2 bases and J by 5 bases, with 9 bases of the junction left unmatched. The CDR3 reads CASSVSGTGWNEQYF. DNA for the CDR3: TGTGCCAGCAGCGTCTCCGGGACAGGATGGAACGAGCAGTACTTC.

The V and J genes are TRBV15 and TRBJ2-7, with D possibly TRBD1 on 6 matching bases. V was trimmed by 0 bases and J by 1 base, leaving 7 bases between them. Germline lookup yields CDR1 LNHNV and CDR2 YYDKDF (reference sequence). The CDR3 length is 14 residues. In DNA, the CDR3 is TGTGCCACCAGCAGAGACAGGGGATCCTACGAGCAGTACTTC. Its translation: CATSRDRGSYEQYF.

The chain couples TRBV5-1 to TRBJ2-5; D remains unclear. Germline lookup yields CDR1 SGHRS and CDR2 YFSETQ. V was trimmed by 0 bases and J by 3 bases, leaving 9 bases between them. CDR3 length equals 14 residues. The CDR3 sequence: CASSLVPTEETQYF. CDR3 nucleotides: TGCGCCAGCAGCTTGGTTCCCACAGAAGAGACCCAGTACTTC.

The chain combines TRBV9 with TRBJ1-3; no definite D call. Deletions cut 0 bases from V and 6 bases from J, with 7 bases between. The CDR3 runs 13 residues. CDR1 SGDLS and CDR2 YYNGEE come from the germline V gene. CDR3 sequence reads: CASSVGHENTIYF. The CDR3 nucleotides read TGTGCCAGCAGCGTAGGACACGAAAACACCATATATTTT.